The 3 T cell receptor beta chains below all came from one sample that was sequenced in a study of blood T cell repertoires in COVID-19. The method was immunoSEQ multiplex PCR; TCRdb's version includes in-frame clones alone and lacks a portion of them. The table has 200,000 to 250,000 clones, roughly four fifths seen once; the top ten hold around 2%. The sample comprised peripheral blood. The receptor source for this set is a young man who had recovered from COVID-19.

The chain links TRBV25-1 to TRBJ2-7, with TRBD2 as a possible D gene (5 bases). The V and J ends lost 1 base and 2 bases respectively, with 12 bases between them. This CDR3 is built from 15 residues. The germline V gene has CDR1 MGHDK and CDR2 SYGVNS. The CDR3 DNA follows: TGTGCCAGCAGTGAATGGGAACGCGGGCCCTACGAGCAGTACGTC. Protein sequence: CASSEWERGPYEQYV.

The V call is TRBV19, the J call TRBJ1-1; 8 bases match TRBD1. The V and J ends lost 4 bases and 1 base, in that order; junction bases with no gene match: 2. The CDR3 length is 14 residues. Germline CDR1 reads LNHDA; CDR2 reads SQIVND (reference sequence). CDR3 protein: CASSKQGGNTEAFF. The CDR3 nucleotides read TGTGCCAGTAGTAAACAGGGGGGGAACACTGAAGCTTTCTTT.

As DNA, the CDR3 is TGTGCCAGCAGCTTGGGCGAAAGACAGGGGGCCACAGATACGCAGTATTTT. Its translation is CASSLGERQGATDTQYF. The rearrangement uses TRBV5-4 and TRBJ2-3; 10 nucleotides agree with TRBD1. From germline, CDR1 is SGHNT and CDR2 YYREEE (reference sequence). There are 17 residues in the CDR3. Losses at the gene ends were 0 bases for V and 2 bases for J; bases not matched to a gene: 6.